These 8 T cell receptor beta chains share one sample of origin, sequenced in a study of T cells in Graves' hyperthyroidism and ophthalmopathy. There were TCR beta CDR3 regions amplified from RNA transcripts. With the HTBI primer set, the TCR CDR3 went through a first round of RT-PCR. TCRdb redid the calling of the multiplex PCR reads with MiXCR, one entry per CDR3 protein. The profile shows a few hundred thousand distinct CDR3 sequences, 17% of them singletons. The sample comprised blood. The receptors were sampled from a woman aged 18-35 years with Graves' ophthalmopathy.

The table lists this clonotype with many counts. The CDR3 nucleotides are TGCAGCGTTGAAGAAGGCGGACAGAACTACGAGCAGTACTTC. Translated: CSVEEGGQNYEQYF. The chain has TRBV29-1 and TRBJ2-7, with D possibly matching TRBD1 (6 bases). Between the trimmed V and J ends, which lost 0 bases and 3 bases, there was a span of 12 bases. Germline assignment: CDR1 SQVTM and CDR2 ANQGSEA. This CDR3 has 14 amino acids.

This clonotype was observed many times. This chain joins TRBV30 and TRBJ2-1; weak D call: TRBD2 (6 bases). Between the trimmed V and J ends, which lost 0 bases and 8 bases, there was a span of 8 bases. The CDR3 is made up of 12 amino acids. CDR1 GTSNPN and CDR2 SVGIG come from the germline V gene (reference sequence). The CDR3 loop reads CAWSVPGDEQFF. The DNA for the CDR3 is TGTGCCTGGAGTGTACCGGGAGATGAGCAGTTCTTC.

The V call is TRBV28, the J call TRBJ1-1; perhaps TRBD1 as D (5 bases). This CDR3 region has 16 residues. The germline V and J ends were trimmed by 6 bases and 0 bases, with 17 bases remaining between them. Per the germline V gene, CDR1 is MDHEN and CDR2 is SYDVKM. CDR3 bases: TGTGCCAGCAGACTAGCGGGAGGGGATATGAACACTGAAGCTTTCTTT. Protein sequence: CASRLAGGDMNTEAFF.

The V and J genes are TRBV5-1 and TRBJ2-2; D gene unclear. This CDR3 comprises 13 residues. The germline V gene has CDR1 SGHRS and CDR2 YFSETQ. Trimming cost V 9 bases and J 5 bases, with 14 bases left between them. For the CDR3, the DNA is TGCGCCACTCGACAAGACCCTACCGGGGAGCTGTTTTTT. It yields the protein CATRQDPTGELFF.

This clonotype came up many times. The chain links TRBV18 to TRBJ2-2; 8 bases line up with TRBD1. The CDR3 has 16 residues. V shed 2 bases and J 4 bases; nucleotides not matched to a gene: 6. The germline CDR1 and CDR2 sequences are KGHSH and LQKENI. CDR3 region: CASSPEGQAITGELFF. The DNA for the CDR3 is TGTGCCAGCTCACCAGAGGGACAGGCAATCACCGGGGAGCTGTTTTTT.

As to this clonotype: At one end, the junction sequence differs from germline, possibly due to a read error. DNA of the CDR3: TGTGCCAGCAGTGGGGTACTAGCGGGGGGCACTTCCGGGAATGAGCAGCTCTTC. Translated: CASSGVLAGGTSGNEQLF. V and J are TRBV2 and TRBJ2-1; TRBD2 matches 12 bases. The CDR3 is 18 amino acids. Germline lookup yields CDR1 SNHLY and CDR2 FYNNEI.

The gene calls are TRBV7-8 and TRBJ2-7, with TRBD2 matching over 13 bases. CDR3 length: 16 amino acids. After removal of 6 bases from V and 4 bases from J, the junction contained 9 bases not matched to a gene. Germline V CDR1 and CDR2: SGHVS, FQNEAQ. The CDR3 sequence is CASSSERTSGSYEQYF. The DNA for the CDR3 is TGTGCCAGCAGTTCAGAGAGGACTAGCGGGAGTTACGAGCAGTACTTC. Full variable domain (outside the CDR3, taken from reference TRBV7-8 and TRBJ2-7): GAGVSQSPRYKVAKRGQDVALRCDPISGHVSLFWYQQALGQGPEFLTYFQNEAQLDKSGLPSDRFFAERPEGSVSTLKIQRTQQEDSAVYLCASSSERTSGSYEQYFGPGTRLTVT.

The genes are TRBV12-3 or TRBV12-4 and TRBJ2-2; D is uncertain. CDR3 length: 13 residues. With 2 bases removed from V and 6 bases from J, the gap between germline ends came to 7 bases. CDR3 sequence reads: CASSLKVSGELFF. The CDR3 region has the DNA TGTGCCAGCAGTTTAAAGGTTTCCGGGGAGCTGTTTTTT.